These T cell receptor beta chains were read from a single sample in a study of identical twins' blood T cells. TCRdb called the 5' RACE reads again in MiXCR, with one record for every CDR3 protein. The sample carries around 380,000 distinct CDR3 sequences, about 28% recorded once. Sequencing input: PBMCs. The receptor source for this set is a woman aged 18-49 years in good health. Both conserved end residues are part of each CDR3.

V: TRBV11-2; CDR3: CASSLTASSYEQYF
V: TRBV5-1; CDR3: CASSFRTEGYEQFF
V: TRBV20-1; CDR3: CSARDTGQNTEAFF
V: TRBV20-1; CDR3: CSVRARDNWNTEAFF
V: TRBV5-1; CDR3: CASSEGQSLNTEAFF
V: TRBV3-1; CDR3: CASSQDTLGDIQYF
V: TRBV11-2; CDR3: CASSLGRILAKNIQYF
V: TRBV6-5; CDR3: CASSYSYPSLQPQHF
V: TRBV2; CDR3: CASSEARRTNEKLFF
V: TRBV12-3/TRBV12-4; CDR3: CASSYELDTQYF
V: TRBV3-1; CDR3: CASSQFGGDTEAFF
V: TRBV12-5; CDR3: CASGLGGRVETEAFF
V: TRBV9; CDR3: CASSVQGTLGQPQHF
V: TRBV5-8; CDR3: CASSLGTGGASATEAFF
V: TRBV5-1; CDR3: CASSLAQASDTQYF
V: TRBV20-1; CDR3: CSALVSPPGQHYEQYF
V: TRBV7-8; CDR3: CASSPQIIGGQGGGYGYTF
V: TRBV28; CDR3: CASSFPGYSPLHF
V: TRBV20-1; CDR3: CSATSQRMNTEAFF
V: TRBV2; CDR3: CASSEKETQYF
V: TRBV7-9; CDR3: CASSPGTTGDTQYF
V: TRBV20-1; CDR3: CSARPLGILGNQPQHF
V: TRBV29-1; CDR3: CSVVEIYGYTF
V: TRBV5-1; CDR3: CASSLSGKLFF
V: TRBV21-1; CDR3: CASSRVWGSYEQYF
V: TRBV12-3/TRBV12-4; CDR3: CASSLADLVRYF
V: TRBV6-6; CDR3: CASSDGLNNEQFF
V: TRBV20-1; CDR3: CSARAPRDGDYGYTF
V: TRBV30; CDR3: CAPPEGPTGELFF
V: TRBV7-9; CDR3: CASSWHFFRSLHF
V: TRBV9; CDR3: CASSFGEDDGYTF
V: TRBV20-1; CDR3: CSWGGLGTEAFF